A selection of T cell receptor beta chains follows, all from one sample in a study of monozygotic twins with inflammatory bowel disease. Reprocessing the 5' RACE reads, TCRdb reports a single entry for every CDR3 protein and omits DNA. The sample has about 380,000 distinct CDR3 sequences. Sequencing was done on a sample of blood. The receptors stem from a human donor with ulcerative colitis or Crohn's disease, or a healthy co-twin of an affected twin (not recorded which). CDR3s include the opening cysteine and the closing phenylalanine or tryptophan.

V gene,J gene,CDR3 protein
TRBV27,TRBJ2-1,CASKIGGVGGEQFF
TRBV12-3/TRBV12-4,TRBJ1-2,CASSGQVFGGYTF
TRBV6-5,TRBJ1-1,CASSPASSSEAFF
TRBV6-6,TRBJ2-7,CASSYGTGFYEQYF
TRBV6-2/TRBV6-3,TRBJ2-7,CASSSRGGQRSYEQYF
TRBV5-6,TRBJ2-1,CASSFSITTYNEQFF
TRBV5-1,TRBJ2-3,CASSGTGSLDTQYF
TRBV12-3/TRBV12-4,TRBJ2-3,CASTTPGRTSGGVAADTQYF
TRBV5-1,TRBJ1-6,CASSLDTSRNSPLHF
TRBV7-2,TRBJ2-7,CASSLAPGTAGSYEQYF
TRBV29-1,TRBJ2-1,CSVEEFSSYNEQFF
TRBV4-1,TRBJ1-2,CASSQEGSEYYGYTF
TRBV29-1,TRBJ1-2,CSVEVQAPYGYTF
TRBV6-2/TRBV6-3,TRBJ1-6,CASSLRDSLSPLHF
TRBV27,TRBJ2-1,CASSSSLAGGVGEQFF
TRBV4-1,TRBJ2-3,CASSQEGTPNTDTQYF
TRBV20-1,TRBJ2-7,CSARANRGNHEQYF
TRBV9,TRBJ1-1,CASTAGGAPTEAFF
TRBV4-1,TRBJ2-1,CASSQLDRYNEQFF
TRBV5-1,TRBJ2-1,CASSPGLADEQFF
TRBV10-3,TRBJ2-5,CAISNPGQGIQETQYF
TRBV20-1,TRBJ2-7,CSARGGSGGNYEQYF
TRBV20-1,TRBJ1-5,CSARGQNDQPQHF
TRBV19,TRBJ2-1,CASTPSVNNEQFF
TRBV6-5,TRBJ1-1,CASSYWSGGTNTEAFF
TRBV12-3/TRBV12-4,TRBJ2-7,CASSLSSEQYF
TRBV19,TRBJ1-1,CASSIQTNTEAFF
TRBV5-6,TRBJ2-1,CASSLWGQYFNEQFF
TRBV28,TRBJ2-1,CASSLNAGLNEQFF
TRBV7-8,TRBJ2-7,CASSSGGDTFYEQYF
TRBV20-1,TRBJ2-1,CSAPFQPGLSEQFF
TRBV11-2,TRBJ2-1,CASSLRGIGGEQFF
TRBV12-3/TRBV12-4,TRBJ2-1,CAGTTGYNEQFF
TRBV6-4,TRBJ2-1,CASSDRDSAYNEQFF
TRBV6-6,TRBJ2-1,CASRKSGQGAKQFF
TRBV2,TRBJ2-3,CASSRQARWDTQYF
TRBV28,TRBJ1-5,CASSVHFDASNQPQHF
TRBV6-2/TRBV6-3,TRBJ1-2,CASMRTGRPGYGYTF
TRBV29-1,TRBJ1-4,CSVGHRGTNEKLFF
TRBV27,TRBJ1-1,CASSPNLGQRNTEAFF
TRBV5-6,TRBJ1-2,CASSLIQGAYGYTF
TRBV20-1,TRBJ2-1,CSAGLRGSSYNEQFF
TRBV4-3,TRBJ1-2,CASSQDRRRTGDNYGYTF
TRBV24-1,TRBJ2-1,CATSESGGGNEQFF
TRBV5-1,TRBJ2-5,CASSLVGTSEETQYF
TRBV6-1,TRBJ1-6,CASSWGGMQGTPLHF
TRBV28,TRBJ1-3,CASSYQTLSGNTIYF
TRBV7-9,TRBJ2-1,CASSLVVISYNEQFF
TRBV5-1,TRBJ1-6,CASSLYQQNSPLHF
TRBV4-2,TRBJ1-5,CASSPSGQGVDQPQHF
TRBV5-1,TRBJ2-3,CASSFSGGPPDTQYF
TRBV7-9,TRBJ2-7,CASSFVRDRAAYEQYF
TRBV18,TRBJ2-7,CASSPLQGKEYEQYF